Each of the 14 T cell receptor beta chains below was sequenced from the same sample in a study of human T cells and chemical hapten exposure. Unfractionated whole blood yielded total RNA. TCRdb ran MiXCR on the 5' RACE reads and lists one entry per CDR3 protein. The sample shows roughly 110,000 distinct CDR3 sequences, approximately 20% of them seen only once. These receptors were obtained from a human donor in good health.

This clonotype was found many times. The rearrangement links TRBV27 to TRBJ2-6; no definite D call. Germline CDR1 MNHEY, CDR2 SMNVEV (reference sequence). The CDR3 sequence is 13 residues long. The ends were cut back, 8 bases at V and 0 bases at J, with 5 bases in the middle. CDR3: CASSPSGANVLTF. In DNA form, the CDR3 reads TGTGCCAGCTCTCCCTCTGGGGCCAACGTCCTGACTTTC.

This clonotype was counted only a few times. The chain combines TRBV9 with TRBJ2-7; TRBD1 might be the D (6 bases). This CDR3 is 15 amino acids long. Trimming cost V 2 bases and J 0 bases, with 12 bases left between them. CDR1 is SGDLS, CDR2 YYNGEE, per germline. CDR3 region: CASSVGQGYSYEQYF. CDR3 nucleotide sequence: TGTGCCAGCAGCGTGGGGCAGGGGTACTCCTACGAGCAGTACTTC.

This CDR3 reads CSAHGPADTQYF. The DNA for the CDR3 is TGCAGTGCTCACGGACCGGCAGATACGCAGTATTTT. The chain employs TRBV20-1 and TRBJ2-3; D uncertain. This CDR3 spans 12 amino acids. Trimming cost V 5 bases and J 4 bases, with 10 bases left between them. Germline CDR1 and CDR2: DFQATT and SNEGSKA (reference sequence).

This chain connects TRBV19 to TRBJ2-2; 7 nucleotides match TRBD1. Germline V gene lookup returns CDR1 LNHDA and CDR2 SQIVND (reference sequence). The CDR3 is 15 amino acids. The trim removed 5 bases at V and 1 base at J, leaving 4 bases unmatched. The CDR3 DNA sequence: TGTGCCAGTAGTCCAGGACAGGTGAACACCGGGGAGCTGTTTTTT. Protein: CASSPGQVNTGELFF.

There are a few counts of this clonotype. The CDR3 DNA is TGTGCCAGCAGTCCGGGGGGTTATCAGCCCCAGCATTTT. Its translation is CASSPGGYQPQHF. J is TRBJ1-5 and V is TRBV12-3 or TRBV12-4, with TRBD1 as a possible D gene (5 bases). This CDR3 has 13 amino acids. The ends were cut back, 5 bases at V and 5 bases at J, with 10 bases in the middle.

V is TRBV18 and J is TRBJ2-3; 9 bases are shared with TRBD2. The CDR3 length is 17 residues. Germline CDR1 KGHSH, CDR2 LQKENI. The V segment lost 6 bases and the J segment 0 bases; nucleotides outside the gene matches: 10. The CDR3 region has the DNA TGTGCCAGCTCCTCACGGGCTAGCGGGATAAGCACAGATACGCAGTATTTT. Its translation is CASSSRASGISTDTQYF.

This clonotype has a handful of counts. The chain recombines TRBV3-1 with TRBJ1-6, with 9 bases fitting TRBD1. The CDR3 is 16 residues long. V lost 0 bases and J lost 11; bases outside the gene matches: 8. Per germline, CDR1 LGHDT and CDR2 YNNKEL (reference sequence). CDR3 amino acids: CASSQDEGQGLAPLHF. The CDR3 DNA follows: TGTGCCAGCAGCCAAGACGAGGGACAGGGTCTGGCACCCCTCCACTTT.

The chain uses TRBV29-1 and TRBJ1-1, with TRBD1 matching 9 bases. The V and J ends lost 2 bases and 4 bases, in that order; junction bases with no gene match: 20. This CDR3 comprises 19 residues. Germline V CDR1 and CDR2: SQVTM, ANQGSEA. The CDR3 DNA reads as TGCAGCGTTGAAAAGTGGGTAGGGACAGGGAAAGGAGTGAGCACTGAAGCTTTCTTT. Translating it yields CSVEKWVGTGKGVSTEAFF.

The chain carries TRBV6-5 and TRBJ1-1, with unresolved D. V lost 3 bases and J 2 bases, leaving 13 bases between the germline ends. CDR3 length: 15 residues. The germline gives CDR1 MNHEY, CDR2 SVGAGI. CDR3 DNA sequence: TGTGCCAGCAGTTATAATGACCGGCGAAACACTGAAGCTTTCTTT. As protein: CASSYNDRRNTEAFF.

The chain joins TRBV27 to TRBJ1-5; 10 bases line up with TRBD1. V trimming: 6 bases; J trimming: 7 bases; junction bases outside the gene matches: 6. The CDR3 has 14 amino acids. CDR1 and CDR2 (germline): MNHEY, SMNVEV (reference sequence). Here the CDR3 DNA reads TGTGCCAGCAGCCGGGGACAGGGGAGACAGCCCCAGCATTTT. It yields the protein CASSRGQGRQPQHF.

The chain links TRBV3-1 to TRBJ2-1; 7 bases line up with TRBD2. The CDR3 totals 13 residues. V dropped 2 bases and J dropped 9; count of bases not matched to a gene: 4. Germline V gene data show CDR1 as LGHDT and CDR2 as YNNKEL (reference sequence). The DNA of the CDR3 is TGTGCCAGCAGCCAAAGCGGCGGGGGTGAGCAGTTCTTC. Amino acids: CASSQSGGGEQFF.

The chain couples TRBV12-3 or TRBV12-4 to TRBJ1-1; D remains ambiguous. The ends were cut back, 10 bases at V and 1 base at J, with 10 bases in the middle. The CDR3 spans 12 residues. This CDR3 reads CATVRQNTEAFF. The CDR3 DNA reads as TGTGCCACCGTGAGGCAGAACACTGAAGCTTTCTTT.

This clonotype showed up just a few times. This sequence joins TRBV5-1 and TRBJ2-3; 14 bases fit TRBD2. V trimming: 3 bases; J trimming: 8 bases; junction bases outside the gene matches: 11. The CDR3 runs to 17 residues. The germline V gene has CDR1 SGHRS and CDR2 YFSETQ. The CDR3 protein is CASSSGTSGSIEATQYF. The CDR3 bases are TGCGCCAGCAGCTCCGGGACTAGCGGGAGCATTGAGGCTACGCAGTATTTT.

The J gene is TRBJ2-7, the V gene TRBV5-1; tentatively, D is TRBD2 (5 bases). V lost 0 bases to trimming and J lost 4 bases, with 8 bases between them. The CDR3 length is 13 residues. CDR1 and CDR2 (germline): SGHRS, YFSETQ. The CDR3 DNA reads TGCGCCAGCAGCTTGGCCGGACTGTACGAGCAGTACTTC. This sequence encodes CASSLAGLYEQYF.